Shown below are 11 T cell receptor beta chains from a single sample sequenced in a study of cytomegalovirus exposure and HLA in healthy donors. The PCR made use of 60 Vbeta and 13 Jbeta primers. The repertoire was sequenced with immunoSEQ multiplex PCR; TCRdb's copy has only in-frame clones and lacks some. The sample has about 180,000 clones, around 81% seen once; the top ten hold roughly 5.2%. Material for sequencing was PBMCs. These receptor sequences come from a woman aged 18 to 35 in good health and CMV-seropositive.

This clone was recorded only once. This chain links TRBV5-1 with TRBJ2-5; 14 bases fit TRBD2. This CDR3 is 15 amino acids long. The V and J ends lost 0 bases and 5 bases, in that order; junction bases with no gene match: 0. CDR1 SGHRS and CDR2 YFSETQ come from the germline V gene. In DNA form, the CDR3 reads TGCGCCAGCAGCTTGGGACTAGCGGGGGGGGAGACCCAGTACTTC. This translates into CASSLGLAGGETQYF.

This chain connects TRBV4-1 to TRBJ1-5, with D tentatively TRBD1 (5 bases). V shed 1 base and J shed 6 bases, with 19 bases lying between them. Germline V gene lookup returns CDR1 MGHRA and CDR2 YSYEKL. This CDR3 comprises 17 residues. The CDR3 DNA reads TGCGCCAGCAGCCAAGGGGGGGGAGCAGGGAAGGGTCAGCCCCAGCATTTT. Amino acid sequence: CASSQGGGAGKGQPQHF.

The CDR3 protein is CAISEAGQGLETQYF. The CDR3 DNA follows: TGTGCCATCAGTGAGGCAGGACAGGGTTTAGAGACCCAGTACTTC. This chain links TRBV10-3 with TRBJ2-5; 8 bases line up with TRBD1. CDR1 ENHRY and CDR2 SYGVKD come from the germline V gene. V was pared by 2 bases and J by 4 bases, with 6 bases of the junction left unmatched. The CDR3 covers 15 residues.

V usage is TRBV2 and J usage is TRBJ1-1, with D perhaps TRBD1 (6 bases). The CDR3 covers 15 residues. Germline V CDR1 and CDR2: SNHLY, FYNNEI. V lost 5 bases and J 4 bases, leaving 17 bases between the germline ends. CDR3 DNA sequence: TGTGCCAGCAGTCGGAGCCTGGTCAGGGGCACTGAAGCTTTCTTT. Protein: CASSRSLVRGTEAFF.

The CDR3 protein is CASSIGSGSKNIQYF. In nucleotides, the CDR3 is TGTGCCAGTAGTATAGGTTCGGGGTCCAAAAACATTCAGTACTTC. V is TRBV19 and J is TRBJ2-4; tentatively, D is TRBD2 (5 bases). The CDR3 extends over 15 amino acids. Germline-derived CDR1 and CDR2 are LNHDA and SQIVND (reference sequence). V lost 1 base and J lost 2, with 9 bases in between.

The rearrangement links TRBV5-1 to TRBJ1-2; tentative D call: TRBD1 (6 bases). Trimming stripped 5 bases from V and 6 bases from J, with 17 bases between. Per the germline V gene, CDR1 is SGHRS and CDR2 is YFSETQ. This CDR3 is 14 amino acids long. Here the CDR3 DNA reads TGCGCCAGCAGACTTGTCGGGGGGCGCGATGGCTACACCTTC. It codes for CASRLVGGRDGYTF.

CDR3 in amino acids: CASSALGDEQFF. CDR3 coding DNA: TGTGCCAGCAGCGCGCTAGGCGATGAGCAGTTCTTC. This chain uses TRBV7-6 with TRBJ2-1, with unresolved D. The CDR3 covers 12 residues. V lost 5 bases, J lost 8 bases, and 10 bases lay in between. Germline CDR1 reads SGHVS; CDR2 reads FNYEAQ.

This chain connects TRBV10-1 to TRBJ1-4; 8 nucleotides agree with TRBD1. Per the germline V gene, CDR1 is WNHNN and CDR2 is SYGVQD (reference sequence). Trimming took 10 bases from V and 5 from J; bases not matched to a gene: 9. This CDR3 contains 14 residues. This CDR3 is CATCPHRGNEKLFF. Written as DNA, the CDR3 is TGCGCCACCTGCCCTCACAGGGGGAATGAAAAACTGTTTTTT.

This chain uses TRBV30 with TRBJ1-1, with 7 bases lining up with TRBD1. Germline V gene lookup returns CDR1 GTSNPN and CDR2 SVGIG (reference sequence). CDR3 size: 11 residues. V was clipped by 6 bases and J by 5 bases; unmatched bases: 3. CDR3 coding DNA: TGTGCCTGTCACAGGGGAACTGAAGCTTTCTTT. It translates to CACHRGTEAFF.

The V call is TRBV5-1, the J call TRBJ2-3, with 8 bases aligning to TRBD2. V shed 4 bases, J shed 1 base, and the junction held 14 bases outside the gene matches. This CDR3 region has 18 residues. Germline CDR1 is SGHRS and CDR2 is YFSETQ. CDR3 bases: TGCGCCAGCAGCATTCCGATAACTAGCGGTAGCCGCACAGATACGCAGTATTTT. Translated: CASSIPITSGSRTDTQYF.

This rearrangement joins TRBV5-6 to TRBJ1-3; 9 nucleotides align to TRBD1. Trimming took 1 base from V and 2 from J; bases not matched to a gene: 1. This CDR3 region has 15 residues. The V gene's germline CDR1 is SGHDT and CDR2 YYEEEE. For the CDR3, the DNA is TGTGCCAGCAGCTTGAGGACAGGGGCTGGAAACACCATATATTTT. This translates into CASSLRTGAGNTIYF. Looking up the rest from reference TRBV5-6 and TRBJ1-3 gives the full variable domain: DAGVTQSPTHLIKTRGQQVTLRCSPKSGHDTVSWYQQALGQGPQFIFQYYEEEERQRGNFPDRFSGHQFPNYSSELNVNALLLGDSALYLCASSLRTGAGNTIYFGEGSWLTVV.